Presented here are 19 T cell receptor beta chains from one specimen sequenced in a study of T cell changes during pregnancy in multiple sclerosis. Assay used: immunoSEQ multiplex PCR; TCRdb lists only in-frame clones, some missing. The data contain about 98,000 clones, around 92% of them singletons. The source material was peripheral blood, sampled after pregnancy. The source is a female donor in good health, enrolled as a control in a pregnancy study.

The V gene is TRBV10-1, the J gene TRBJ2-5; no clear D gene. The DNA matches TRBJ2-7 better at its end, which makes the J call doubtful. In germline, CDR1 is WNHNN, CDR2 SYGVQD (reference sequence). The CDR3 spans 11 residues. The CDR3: CASRSSYEQYF. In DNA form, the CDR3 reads TGCGCCAGCAGAAGCTCCTACGAGCAGTACTTC.

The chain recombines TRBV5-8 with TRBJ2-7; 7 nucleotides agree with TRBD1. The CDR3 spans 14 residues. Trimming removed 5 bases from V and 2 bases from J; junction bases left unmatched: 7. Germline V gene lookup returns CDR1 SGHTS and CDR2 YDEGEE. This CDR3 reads CASRTDRVPYEQYF. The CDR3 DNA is TGTGCCAGCAGAACCGACAGGGTACCCTACGAGCAGTACTTC.

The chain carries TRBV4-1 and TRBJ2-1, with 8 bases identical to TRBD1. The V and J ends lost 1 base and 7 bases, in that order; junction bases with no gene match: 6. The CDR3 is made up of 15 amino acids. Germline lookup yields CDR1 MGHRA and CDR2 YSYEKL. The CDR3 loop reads CASSQGAGGRNEQFF. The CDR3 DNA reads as TGCGCCAGCAGCCAAGGGGCAGGGGGCCGGAATGAGCAGTTCTTC.

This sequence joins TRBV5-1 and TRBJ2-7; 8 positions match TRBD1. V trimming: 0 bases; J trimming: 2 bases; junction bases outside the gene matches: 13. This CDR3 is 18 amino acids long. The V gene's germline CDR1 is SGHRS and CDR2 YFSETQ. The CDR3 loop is CASSLAPLFRDRPYEQYF. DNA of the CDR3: TGCGCCAGCAGCTTGGCTCCCCTCTTCCGGGACAGGCCCTACGAGCAGTACTTC.

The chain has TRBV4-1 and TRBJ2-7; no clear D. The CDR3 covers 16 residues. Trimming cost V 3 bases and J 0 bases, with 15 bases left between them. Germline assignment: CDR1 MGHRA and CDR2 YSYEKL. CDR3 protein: CASSHHYLENSYEQYF. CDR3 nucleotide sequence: TGCGCCAGCAGCCACCACTATTTGGAGAACTCCTACGAGCAGTACTTC.

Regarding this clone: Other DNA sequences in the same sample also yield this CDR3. The CDR3 here is CASSLRLTDTQYF. As DNA, the CDR3 is TGTGCCAGCAGCTTGCGTTTAACAGATACGCAGTATTTT. This chain uses TRBV7-2 with TRBJ2-3; the D is unclear. The V gene's germline CDR1 is SGHTA and CDR2 FQGNSA. The CDR3 runs 13 residues. V lost 3 bases and J 3 bases, leaving 7 bases between the germline ends.

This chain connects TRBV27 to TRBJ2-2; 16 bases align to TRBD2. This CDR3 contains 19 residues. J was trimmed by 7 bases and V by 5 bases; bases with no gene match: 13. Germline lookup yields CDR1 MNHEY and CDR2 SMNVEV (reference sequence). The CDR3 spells CASSLLGTSGRVVDGELFF. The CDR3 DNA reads TGTGCCAGCAGTCTACTAGGGACTAGCGGGAGGGTAGTAGACGGGGAGCTGTTTTTT.

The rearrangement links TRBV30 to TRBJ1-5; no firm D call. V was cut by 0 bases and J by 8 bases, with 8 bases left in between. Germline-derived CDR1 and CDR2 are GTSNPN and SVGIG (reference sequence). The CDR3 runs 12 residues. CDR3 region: CAWSVSREPQHF. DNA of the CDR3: TGTGCCTGGAGTGTGAGTCGGGAGCCCCAGCATTTT.

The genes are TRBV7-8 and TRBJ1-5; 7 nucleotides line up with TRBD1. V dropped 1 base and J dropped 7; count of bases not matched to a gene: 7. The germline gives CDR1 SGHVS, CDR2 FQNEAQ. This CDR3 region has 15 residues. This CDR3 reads CASSLDTGVRQPQHF. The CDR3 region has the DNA TGTGCCAGCAGCTTAGATACAGGGGTTCGACAGCCCCAGCATTTT.

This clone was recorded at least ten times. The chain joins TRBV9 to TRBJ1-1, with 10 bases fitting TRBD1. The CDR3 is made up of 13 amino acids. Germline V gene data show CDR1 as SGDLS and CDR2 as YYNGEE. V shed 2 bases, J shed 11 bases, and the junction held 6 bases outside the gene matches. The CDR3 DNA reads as TGTGCCAGCAGCGTGGGACAGGGGAGGCGCGCTTTCTTT. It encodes CASSVGQGRRAFF.

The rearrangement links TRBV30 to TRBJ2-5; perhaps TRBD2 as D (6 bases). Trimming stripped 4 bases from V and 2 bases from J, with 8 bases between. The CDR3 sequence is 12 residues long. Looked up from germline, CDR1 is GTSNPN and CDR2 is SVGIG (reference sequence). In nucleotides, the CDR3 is TGTGCCTGGAACAGCGGGCAAGAGACCCAGTACTTC. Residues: CAWNSGQETQYF.

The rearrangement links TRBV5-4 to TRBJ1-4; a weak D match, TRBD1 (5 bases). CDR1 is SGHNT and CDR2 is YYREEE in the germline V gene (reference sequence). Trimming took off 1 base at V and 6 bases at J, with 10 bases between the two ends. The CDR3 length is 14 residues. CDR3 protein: CASSLWGVDEKLFF. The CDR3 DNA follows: TGTGCCAGCAGCTTGTGGGGGGTTGATGAAAAACTGTTTTTT.

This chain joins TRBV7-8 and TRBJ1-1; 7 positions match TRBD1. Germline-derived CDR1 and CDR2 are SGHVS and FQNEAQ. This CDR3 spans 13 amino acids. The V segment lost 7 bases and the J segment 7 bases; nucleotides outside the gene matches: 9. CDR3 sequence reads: CASISGQIHEAFF. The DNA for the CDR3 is TGTGCCAGCATCTCGGGACAGATTCATGAAGCTTTCTTT.

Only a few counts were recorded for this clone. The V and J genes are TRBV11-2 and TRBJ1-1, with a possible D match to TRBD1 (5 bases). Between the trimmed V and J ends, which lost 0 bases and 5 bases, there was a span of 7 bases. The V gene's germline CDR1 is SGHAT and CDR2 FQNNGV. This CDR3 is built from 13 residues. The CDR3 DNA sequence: TGTGCCAGCAGCTTAGACCCAGGGACTGAAGCTTTCTTT. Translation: CASSLDPGTEAFF.

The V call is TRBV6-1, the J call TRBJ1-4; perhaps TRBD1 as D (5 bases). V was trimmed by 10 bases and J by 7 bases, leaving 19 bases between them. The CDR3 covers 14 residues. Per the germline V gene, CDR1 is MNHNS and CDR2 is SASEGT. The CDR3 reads CATVGRTGAEKLFF. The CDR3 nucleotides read TGTGCCACCGTGGGGAGGACTGGGGCTGAAAAACTGTTTTTT.

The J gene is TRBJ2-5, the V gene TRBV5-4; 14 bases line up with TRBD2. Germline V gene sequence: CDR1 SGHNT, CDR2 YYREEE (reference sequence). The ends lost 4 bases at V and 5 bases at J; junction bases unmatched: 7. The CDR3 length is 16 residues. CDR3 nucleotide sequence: TGTGCCAGCAGCCGCCGACTAGCGGGGGGGCGGGAGACCCAGTACTTC. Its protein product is CASSRRLAGGRETQYF.

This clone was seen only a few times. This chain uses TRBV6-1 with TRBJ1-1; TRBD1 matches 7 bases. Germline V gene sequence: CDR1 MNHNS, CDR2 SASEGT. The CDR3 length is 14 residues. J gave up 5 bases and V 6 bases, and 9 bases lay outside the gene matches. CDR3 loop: CASRGDRVETEAFF. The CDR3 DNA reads TGTGCCAGCAGAGGTGACAGGGTAGAAACTGAAGCTTTCTTT.

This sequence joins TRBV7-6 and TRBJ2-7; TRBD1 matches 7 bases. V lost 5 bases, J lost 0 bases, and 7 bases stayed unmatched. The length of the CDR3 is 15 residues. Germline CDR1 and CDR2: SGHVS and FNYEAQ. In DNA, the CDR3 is TGTGCCAGCAGCACCCAGGACAGGAGCTCCTACGAGCAGTACTTC. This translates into CASSTQDRSSYEQYF.

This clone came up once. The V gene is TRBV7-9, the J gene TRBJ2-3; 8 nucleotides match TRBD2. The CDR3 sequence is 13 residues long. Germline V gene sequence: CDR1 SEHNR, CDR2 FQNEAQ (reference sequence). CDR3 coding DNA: TGTGCGTCGGGGGGGCCTAGCACAGATACGCAGTATTTT. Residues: CASGGPSTDTQYF.